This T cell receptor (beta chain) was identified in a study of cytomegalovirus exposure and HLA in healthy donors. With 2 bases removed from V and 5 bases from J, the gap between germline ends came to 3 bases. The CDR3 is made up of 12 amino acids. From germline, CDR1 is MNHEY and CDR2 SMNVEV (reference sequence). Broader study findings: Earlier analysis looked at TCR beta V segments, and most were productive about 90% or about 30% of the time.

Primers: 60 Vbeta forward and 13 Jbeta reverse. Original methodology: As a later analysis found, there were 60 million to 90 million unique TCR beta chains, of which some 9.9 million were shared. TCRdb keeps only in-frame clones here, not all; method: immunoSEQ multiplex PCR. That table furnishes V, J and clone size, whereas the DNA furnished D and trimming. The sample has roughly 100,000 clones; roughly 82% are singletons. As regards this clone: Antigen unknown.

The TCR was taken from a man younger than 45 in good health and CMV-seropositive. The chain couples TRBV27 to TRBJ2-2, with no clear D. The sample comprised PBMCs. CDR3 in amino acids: CASSLTTGELFF. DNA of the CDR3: TGTGCCAGCAGTTTAACAACCGGGGAGCTGTTTTTT.